Listed below are T cell receptor beta chains from one sample, sequenced in a study of OX40 agonist ivuxolimab in advanced cancers. Produced via immunoSEQ multiplex PCR; TCRdb's table is partial and in-frame only. Of roughly 77,000 clones listed, about 90% were seen once; the top ten hold approximately 0.48%. The specimen comprised CD4+ or CD8+ T cells sorted from blood, sampled in a trial of the OX40 agonist ivuxolimab. The receptor source for this set is an adult with an advanced solid tumor such as melanoma, head and neck, liver or kidney cancer. Both conserved end residues are part of each CDR3. A D gene is named only where the DNA matches it firmly. Clone size is stated in some rows and not others, as once, few, many or a class when expanded.

cdr3_nt: TGTGCCAGTAGTACCCTGCGGACAGGGTTTCTCACAGATACGCAGTATTTT
cdr3_aa: CASSTLRTGFLTDTQYF
clone_size: NA
j_call: TRBJ2-3
d_call: TRBD1
v_call: TRBV19

cdr3_nt: TGCGCCAGCAGCCCCGGAGGAGCGGGAGGGCGGGGAGATACGCAGTATTTT
cdr3_aa: CASSPGGAGGRGDTQYF
clone_size: NA
j_call: TRBJ2-3
d_call: TRBD2
v_call: TRBV5-1

cdr3_nt: TGTGCCAGCAGCTTGGACGGGAGTAACTCCTACGAGCAGTACTTC
cdr3_aa: CASSLDGSNSYEQYF
clone_size: NA
j_call: TRBJ2-7
d_call: NA
v_call: TRBV11-3

cdr3_nt: TGTGCCAGCAGCGTCGGGAACACCGGGGAGCTGTTTTTT
cdr3_aa: CASSVGNTGELFF
clone_size: NA
j_call: TRBJ2-2
d_call: NA
v_call: TRBV9

cdr3_nt: TGCGCCAGCAGCTTTGGACAGGGACTGTCCTATAATTCACCCCTCCACTTT
cdr3_aa: CASSFGQGLSYNSPLHF
clone_size: NA
j_call: TRBJ1-6
d_call: TRBD1
v_call: TRBV5-1

cdr3_nt: TGTGCCAGCAGCGTAGGGTCAGGGACTAATGGCTACACCTTC
cdr3_aa: CASSVGSGTNGYTF
clone_size: NA
j_call: TRBJ1-2
d_call: NA
v_call: TRBV9

cdr3_nt: TGTGCCTGGAGCGTAGGGTTACGGAGCGATTCATATCAGCCCCAGCATTTT
cdr3_aa: CAWSVGLRSDSYQPQHF
clone_size: NA
j_call: TRBJ1-5
d_call: NA
v_call: TRBV30

cdr3_nt: TGTGCCAGCAGTTTAGGGTTTAACGAGCAGTACTTC
cdr3_aa: CASSLGFNEQYF
clone_size: NA
j_call: TRBJ2-7
d_call: NA
v_call: TRBV28

cdr3_nt: TGTGCCAGCAGCTTAGTGGGGACACGACATGCCTTCTACGAGCAGTACTTC
cdr3_aa: CASSLVGTRHAFYEQYF
clone_size: once
j_call: TRBJ2-7
d_call: NA
v_call: TRBV7-2

cdr3_nt: TGCAGCGTTGAAGCCAGCGGGAGGCCAGATACGCAGTATTTT
cdr3_aa: CSVEASGRPDTQYF
clone_size: NA
j_call: TRBJ2-3
d_call: TRBD2
v_call: TRBV29-1

cdr3_nt: TGTGCCAGCAGTTGGGATTTCGGGGGATCGGACCAGCCCCAGCATTTT
cdr3_aa: CASSWDFGGSDQPQHF
clone_size: NA
j_call: TRBJ1-5
d_call: NA
v_call: TRBV28

cdr3_nt: TGTGCCAGCAGGTCCGTAGGCACCATATATTTT
cdr3_aa: CASRSVGTIYF
clone_size: NA
j_call: TRBJ1-3
d_call: NA
v_call: TRBV6-5

cdr3_nt: TGTGCCAGTAGTTACCATAGCGGGAGGTCCACCTACAATGAGCAGTTCTTC
cdr3_aa: CASSYHSGRSTYNEQFF
clone_size: NA
j_call: TRBJ2-1
d_call: TRBD2
v_call: TRBV19

cdr3_nt: TGCGCCAGCCGTCCGGGCACAGATACGCAGTATTTT
cdr3_aa: CASRPGTDTQYF
clone_size: NA
j_call: TRBJ2-3
d_call: NA
v_call: TRBV5-1

cdr3_nt: TGCAGCGCCGGGGGTGGACCGAATGAAAAACTGTTTTTT
cdr3_aa: CSAGGGPNEKLFF
clone_size: NA
j_call: TRBJ1-4
d_call: NA
v_call: TRBV29-1

cdr3_nt: TGTGCCAGCAGCTTACCGGGACTAGCGGGAGCAAACTACGAGCAGTACTTC
cdr3_aa: CASSLPGLAGANYEQYF
clone_size: NA
j_call: TRBJ2-7
d_call: TRBD2
v_call: TRBV7-2

cdr3_nt: TGTGCCGTCAGTAGCGGGAGCCAAGATACGCAGTATTTT
cdr3_aa: CAVSSGSQDTQYF
clone_size: NA
j_call: TRBJ2-3
d_call: TRBD2
v_call: TRBV11-3

cdr3_nt: TGCGCCAGCAGCCCGGTTTTTGGGGACACAGATACGCAGTATTTT
cdr3_aa: CASSPVFGDTDTQYF
clone_size: NA
j_call: TRBJ2-3
d_call: NA
v_call: TRBV5-1

cdr3_nt: TGCGCCAGCAGCCAAACCCTCCTCAGGGGTCCCAATCAGCCCCAGCATTTT
cdr3_aa: CASSQTLLRGPNQPQHF
clone_size: NA
j_call: TRBJ1-5
d_call: NA
v_call: TRBV4-1

cdr3_nt: TGCGCCAGCAGCCAAGGGGGTCTGGGGGGAACAGAGACCCAGTACTTC
cdr3_aa: CASSQGGLGGTETQYF
clone_size: NA
j_call: TRBJ2-5
d_call: NA
v_call: TRBV4-1

cdr3_nt: TGTGCCAGCGTTTCGGGACAGGCGTACAATGAGCAGTTCTTC
cdr3_aa: CASVSGQAYNEQFF
clone_size: NA
j_call: TRBJ2-1
d_call: TRBD1
v_call: TRBV27

cdr3_nt: TGTGCCAGCAGCCTAGCGGGGGCAGGGGACACCATATATTTT
cdr3_aa: CASSLAGAGDTIYF
clone_size: NA
j_call: TRBJ1-3
d_call: NA
v_call: TRBV7-2

cdr3_nt: TGTGCCAGCAGTTACCTAGGGGGTGCCTACGAGCAGTACTTC
cdr3_aa: CASSYLGGAYEQYF
clone_size: NA
j_call: TRBJ2-7
d_call: NA
v_call: TRBV6-5

cdr3_nt: TGCGCCAGCAGCCAAAATAACCCCCGAGGCGACGCTGAAGCTTTCTTT
cdr3_aa: CASSQNNPRGDAEAFF
clone_size: NA
j_call: TRBJ1-1
d_call: NA
v_call: TRBV4-1

cdr3_nt: TGTGCCAGCAGTCCGGACAGGATCTCCTACGAGCAGTACTTC
cdr3_aa: CASSPDRISYEQYF
clone_size: few
j_call: TRBJ2-7
d_call: TRBD1
v_call: TRBV2

cdr3_nt: TGTGCCTGGAGCGGTGTAGGGAGGGCAGATACGCAGTATTTT
cdr3_aa: CAWSGVGRADTQYF
clone_size: NA
j_call: TRBJ2-3
d_call: TRBD2
v_call: TRBV30

cdr3_nt: TGCGCCAGCAGCTTGGGAGTAGCGGGAGGGCCCTCGGATACGCAGTATTTT
cdr3_aa: CASSLGVAGGPSDTQYF
clone_size: NA
j_call: TRBJ2-3
d_call: TRBD2
v_call: TRBV5-1

cdr3_nt: TGTGCCAGCAGCTTAAGTTCCGGCGCTAGCGGCCCCACAGATACGCAGTATTTT
cdr3_aa: CASSLSSGASGPTDTQYF
clone_size: NA
j_call: TRBJ2-3
d_call: TRBD2
v_call: TRBV7-2

cdr3_nt: TGTGCCAGTAGTATTTATAGCGACCTTGGTACGCAGTATTTT
cdr3_aa: CASSIYSDLGTQYF
clone_size: NA
j_call: TRBJ2-3
d_call: NA
v_call: TRBV19

cdr3_nt: TGTGCCAGCTCACCACGTGGCAGGGCCCTTCCCTACGAGCAGTACTTC
cdr3_aa: CASSPRGRALPYEQYF
clone_size: NA
j_call: TRBJ2-7
d_call: NA
v_call: TRBV18

cdr3_nt: TGTGCCATCAGTGATCCCTCCAGGGGGGAGACCCAGTACTTC
cdr3_aa: CAISDPSRGETQYF
clone_size: NA
j_call: TRBJ2-5
d_call: TRBD1
v_call: TRBV10-3

cdr3_nt: TGTGCCAGCAGCGTCTCAGCGGGAGGGCCTACCGTTGAGCAGTTCTTC
cdr3_aa: CASSVSAGGPTVEQFF
clone_size: NA
j_call: TRBJ2-1
d_call: TRBD2
v_call: TRBV9

cdr3_nt: TGCGCCAGCAGCTGGACCGGGACAACGAACACCGGGGAGCTGTTTTTT
cdr3_aa: CASSWTGTTNTGELFF
clone_size: NA
j_call: TRBJ2-2
d_call: NA
v_call: TRBV5-1

cdr3_nt: TGTGCCATCATGGAGAGGGGGGTCATGGGCAGGGGACTCAACTATGGCTACACCTTC
cdr3_aa: CAIMERGVMGRGLNYGYTF
clone_size: NA
j_call: TRBJ1-2
d_call: NA
v_call: TRBV10-3

cdr3_nt: TGTGCCAGCAGTGAATTTAGGACGGGGGACTATGGCTACACCTTC
cdr3_aa: CASSEFRTGDYGYTF
clone_size: NA
j_call: TRBJ1-2
d_call: NA
v_call: TRBV25-1

cdr3_nt: TGCAGCGTGTATGGGGCGTTCACAGATACGCAGTATTTT
cdr3_aa: CSVYGAFTDTQYF
clone_size: NA
j_call: TRBJ2-3
d_call: NA
v_call: TRBV29-1

cdr3_nt: TGTGCCAGCAGCTTAGCGCGTGGGAGTGAGCAGTTCTTC
cdr3_aa: CASSLARGSEQFF
clone_size: NA
j_call: TRBJ2-1
d_call: NA
v_call: TRBV7-8

cdr3_nt: TGTGCCAGCAGAACCGGGACAGCGGACGGGGAGCTGTTTTTT
cdr3_aa: CASRTGTADGELFF
clone_size: NA
j_call: TRBJ2-2
d_call: TRBD1
v_call: TRBV7-8

cdr3_nt: TGTGCCACTCTTGGGGACAATGCCTACAATGAGCAGTTCTTC
cdr3_aa: CATLGDNAYNEQFF
clone_size: NA
j_call: TRBJ2-1
d_call: NA
v_call: TRBV19

cdr3_nt: TGTGCCAGCAGCTTGGACCGCGGAGGATACAATGAGCAGTTCTTC
cdr3_aa: CASSLDRGGYNEQFF
clone_size: few
j_call: TRBJ2-1
d_call: NA
v_call: TRBV5-5

cdr3_nt: TGCGCCAGCGGACAGGGGGCTTCCTACGAGCAGTACTTC
cdr3_aa: CASGQGASYEQYF
clone_size: NA
j_call: TRBJ2-7
d_call: TRBD1
v_call: TRBV5-1

cdr3_nt: TGCGCCAGCAGCGCTGGACTAGCGGGAGGCCGGGGGGAGACCCAGTACTTC
cdr3_aa: CASSAGLAGGRGETQYF
clone_size: NA
j_call: TRBJ2-5
d_call: TRBD2
v_call: TRBV5-1

cdr3_nt: TGTGCCAGCAGCTTGGGGGACAGAGCCTACGAGCAGTACTTC
cdr3_aa: CASSLGDRAYEQYF
clone_size: NA
j_call: TRBJ2-7
d_call: TRBD1
v_call: TRBV5-5

cdr3_nt: TGTGCCAGCAGCCCGCGGGGACCTGATACGCAGTATTTT
cdr3_aa: CASSPRGPDTQYF
clone_size: NA
j_call: TRBJ2-3
d_call: NA
v_call: TRBV7-9

cdr3_nt: TGTGCCAGCAGCCTACAGGGGGCCCTTAATGAAAAACTGTTTTTT
cdr3_aa: CASSLQGALNEKLFF
clone_size: once
j_call: TRBJ1-4
d_call: TRBD1
v_call: TRBV7-2

cdr3_nt: TGTGCCAACGGACAGGAACATCAGCCCCAGCATTTT
cdr3_aa: CANGQEHQPQHF
clone_size: few
j_call: TRBJ1-5
d_call: TRBD1
v_call: TRBV6-4

cdr3_nt: TGTGCCAGCAGCGTAGAGGGGGCCTGGGAGACCCAGTACTTC
cdr3_aa: CASSVEGAWETQYF
clone_size: NA
j_call: TRBJ2-5
d_call: TRBD1
v_call: TRBV9

cdr3_nt: TGTGCCAGCTCATACGGGGCCAATAGGGGTGGCTACACCTTC
cdr3_aa: CASSYGANRGGYTF
clone_size: NA
j_call: TRBJ1-2
d_call: NA
v_call: TRBV18

cdr3_nt: TGTGCCAGCAGTTATGGGACAGGGAGCGTGCAACAAGAGACCCAGTACTTC
cdr3_aa: CASSYGTGSVQQETQYF
clone_size: NA
j_call: TRBJ2-5
d_call: TRBD1
v_call: TRBV28

cdr3_nt: TGTGCCAGCAGCAAACGAAACAGAGACGCCGGGGAGCTGTTTTTT
cdr3_aa: CASSKRNRDAGELFF
clone_size: NA
j_call: TRBJ2-2
d_call: NA
v_call: TRBV21-1

cdr3_nt: TGTGCCAGCAATAGGCTGCCCTGGACTTTGAACGAGCAGTACTTC
cdr3_aa: CASNRLPWTLNEQYF
clone_size: NA
j_call: TRBJ2-7
d_call: NA
v_call: TRBV6-1

cdr3_nt: TGTGCCAGCAGCTTAAACTGGCTAGCGGGAGCGGACGAGCAGTACTTC
cdr3_aa: CASSLNWLAGADEQYF
clone_size: once
j_call: TRBJ2-7
d_call: TRBD2
v_call: TRBV11-2

cdr3_nt: TGTGCCAGCAGCTCGAATCCGGGACTAGCGGGATGGCCTTCCTACGAGCAGTACTTC
cdr3_aa: CASSSNPGLAGWPSYEQYF
clone_size: NA
j_call: TRBJ2-7
d_call: TRBD2
v_call: TRBV28

cdr3_nt: TGTGCCAGTAGTATACAGGGGGCAAACACTGAAGCTTTCTTT
cdr3_aa: CASSIQGANTEAFF
clone_size: NA
j_call: TRBJ1-1
d_call: TRBD1
v_call: TRBV19

cdr3_nt: TGCGCCAGCAGCCGGCAAGGACGGACAGGGGCCTACGAGCAGTACTTC
cdr3_aa: CASSRQGRTGAYEQYF
clone_size: NA
j_call: TRBJ2-7
d_call: TRBD1
v_call: TRBV4-1

cdr3_nt: TGTGCCAGCAGTTTAGGGGGACAGGGCACAGATACGCAGTATTTT
cdr3_aa: CASSLGGQGTDTQYF
clone_size: NA
j_call: TRBJ2-3
d_call: TRBD1
v_call: TRBV28

cdr3_nt: TGTGCCAGCAGCCCTAAACTAGCGGGGCACAATGAGCAGTTCTTC
cdr3_aa: CASSPKLAGHNEQFF
clone_size: NA
j_call: TRBJ2-1
d_call: TRBD2
v_call: TRBV5-4

cdr3_nt: TGTGCCAGCAGTGACTCCGGACTAGCGGGTTCCACAGATACGCAGTATTTT
cdr3_aa: CASSDSGLAGSTDTQYF
clone_size: once
j_call: TRBJ2-3
d_call: TRBD2
v_call: TRBV6-4

cdr3_nt: TGCAGCCCCCTACTGGGACAGGGGGGTAGTTTGTGGTACTTC
cdr3_aa: CSPLLGQGGSLWYF
clone_size: NA
j_call: TRBJ2-7
d_call: TRBD1
v_call: TRBV29-1